This entry concerns a single T cell receptor beta chain. The data belong to a study of cytotoxic CD8 clonotypes in ibrutinib-treated CLL. Depths of 1 in 200,000 to 1 in 1 million T cells were the sequencing target. Only in-frame clones appear in the TCRdb table, and some are missing; sequencing was by immunoSEQ multiplex PCR. Among under 150,000 clones, approximately 80% were seen once, and the ten largest hold 6.5% to 8%. J lost 0 bases, V lost 5 bases, and 3 bases had no gene match. The germline V gene has CDR1 SGHRS and CDR2 YFSETQ. The CDR3 consists of 14 residues. This receptor was taken from a human donor with chronic lymphocytic leukemia. The chain carries TRBV5-1 and TRBJ2-3; the match to TRBD1 covers 7 bases. This specimen consisted of PBMCs, obtained after 36 months of ibrutinib treatment. DNA of the CDR3: TGCGCCAGCAGACCGACAGGGAGCACAGATACGCAGTATTTT. It specifies CASRPTGSTDTQYF.